These 13 T cell receptor beta chains originate from one sample sequenced in a study of blood T cell repertoires in COVID-19. The repertoire was sequenced with immunoSEQ multiplex PCR; TCRdb's copy has only in-frame clones and lacks some. This sample has 140,000 to 150,000 clones, with more than 75% found just once. The sequenced sample consisted of peripheral blood. The receptor source for this set is a man aged 60 to 75 with active or convalescent COVID-19.

The J gene is TRBJ1-5, the V gene TRBV7-9; a possible D gene is TRBD1 (6 bases). The CDR3 runs to 14 residues. V lost 3 bases and J lost 3, with 9 bases in between. Per germline, CDR1 SEHNR and CDR2 FQNEAQ (reference sequence). The CDR3 loop is CASSLDSSNQPQHF. CDR3 DNA: TGTGCCAGCAGCTTGGACAGCTCCAATCAGCCCCAGCATTTT.

This chain uses TRBV7-6 with TRBJ2-7, with D perhaps matching TRBD1 (6 bases). This CDR3 region has 14 residues. The germline CDR1 and CDR2 sequences are SGHVS and FNYEAQ. Trimming removed 3 bases at V and 4 bases at J, with 13 bases between. The CDR3 sequence is CASSLEDSLYEQYF. DNA of the CDR3: TGTGCCAGCAGCTTGGAGGACAGCCTATACGAGCAGTACTTC.

The chain is built from TRBV6-5 and TRBJ1-1; 8 nucleotides line up with TRBD1. J was trimmed by 1 base and V by 5 bases; bases with no gene match: 3. There are 14 residues in the CDR3. Per germline, CDR1 MNHEY and CDR2 SVGAGI. This CDR3 reads CASSRTGPNTEAFF. Here the CDR3 DNA reads TGTGCCAGCAGTCGGACAGGGCCGAACACTGAAGCTTTCTTT.

The V and J genes are TRBV4-3 and TRBJ1-1; D is possibly TRBD1 (6 bases). There are 16 residues in the CDR3. Germline V gene data show CDR1 as LGHNA and CDR2 as YSLEER. Trimming pared 0 bases from V and 3 bases from J, leaving 14 bases between. CDR3 bases: TGCGCCAGCAGCCAAGATAGGACAGAGACATACACTGAAGCTTTCTTT. Translated: CASSQDRTETYTEAFF.

This clone has only a few counts. The chain couples TRBV9 to TRBJ1-2, with D perhaps matching TRBD1 (6 bases). The CDR3 length is 13 residues. Looked up from germline, CDR1 is SGDLS and CDR2 is YYNGEE. The ends were cut back, 5 bases at V and 7 bases at J, with 15 bases in the middle. The CDR3 protein is CASRAQGYSGYTF. The DNA for the CDR3 is TGTGCCAGCAGAGCACAGGGTTACTCTGGCTACACCTTC.

The rearrangement links TRBV29-1 to TRBJ2-7; TRBD1 aligns across 7 bases. The V gene end was trimmed by 8 bases and the J gene end by 9 bases; junction bases not matched to a gene: 10. Germline loops: CDR1 SQVTM, CDR2 ANQGSEA. This CDR3 region has 11 residues. CDR3 amino acids: CSYETGPAQYF. For the CDR3, the DNA is TGCAGCTACGAGACAGGGCCCGCGCAGTACTTC.

The CDR3 coding sequence is TGTGCCAGCAGCTTACCGGCGGGAGACGCAGATACGCAGTATTTT. It specifies CASSLPAGDADTQYF. The rearrangement joins TRBV7-2 to TRBJ2-3; 7 nucleotides align to TRBD2. Germline CDR1 is SGHTA and CDR2 is FQGNSA. V shed 2 bases, J shed 4 bases, and the junction held 6 bases outside the gene matches. The CDR3 length is 15 residues.

The V and J genes are TRBV30 and TRBJ2-3; D unclear. From germline, CDR1 is GTSNPN and CDR2 SVGIG (reference sequence). The CDR3 runs 14 residues. V lost 4 bases to trimming and J lost 1 base, with 12 bases between them. The CDR3 DNA reads TGTGCCTGGACCTTTAGACGGGGCACAGATACGCAGTATTTT. Translation gives CAWTFRRGTDTQYF.

The chain links TRBV4-3 to TRBJ1-6; D remains unclear. Trimming shortened V by 0 bases and J by 7 bases, and 10 bases separated the two germline ends. The CDR3 loop spans 15 amino acids. The germline CDR1 and CDR2 sequences are LGHNA and YSLEER. CDR3 residues: CASSQESARNSPLHF. In DNA, the CDR3 is TGCGCCAGCAGCCAAGAGTCAGCGAGGAATTCACCCCTCCACTTT.

This clone was seen only once. The chain uses TRBV7-6 and TRBJ2-7; D is perhaps TRBD2 (7 bases). Germline V CDR1 and CDR2: SGHVS, FNYEAQ. V was pared by 0 bases and J by 2 bases, with 11 bases between. The CDR3 sequence is 15 residues long. For the CDR3, the DNA is TGTGCCAGCAGCTTAGCGGGAGGGGGGGCCTACGAGCAGTACTTC. Its protein is CASSLAGGGAYEQYF.

In its sample, this clone was seen once. The chain carries TRBV7-2 and TRBJ2-2, with a weak D call TRBD1 (6 bases). V was pared by 10 bases and J by 6 bases, with 12 bases between. The CDR3 totals 12 residues. CDR1 and CDR2 from the germline V gene are SGHTA and FQGNSA. CDR3 residues: CATNKGAGELFF. The CDR3 DNA follows: TGTGCCACCAACAAGGGGGCCGGGGAGCTGTTTTTT.

The chain recombines TRBV18 with TRBJ2-3; TRBD2 might be the D (6 bases). CDR3 size: 15 residues. V was shortened by 2 bases and J by 5 bases, with 14 bases between the two germline ends. Germline-derived CDR1 and CDR2 are KGHSH and LQKENI. The CDR3 region is CASSPDPGAGDTQYF. The CDR3 bases are TGTGCCAGCTCACCAGATCCGGGAGCAGGAGATACGCAGTATTTT.

J is TRBJ2-7 and V is TRBV27; TRBD2 matches at 13 bases. The CDR3 extends over 18 amino acids. Germline-derived CDR1 and CDR2 are MNHEY and SMNVEV (reference sequence). Trimming cost V 5 bases and J 3 bases; bases outside gene matches: 13. For the CDR3, the DNA is TGTGCCAGCAGTCCCCGGACTAGCGGGAGCCGACAACACTACGAGCAGTACTTC. This encodes CASSPRTSGSRQHYEQYF.